One and the same sample provided the 16 T cell receptor beta chains below, sequenced in a study of blood T cell repertoires in COVID-19. The method was immunoSEQ multiplex PCR; TCRdb's version includes in-frame clones alone and lacks a portion of them. The data contain roughly 100,000 clones, 89% of them singletons. The sample was peripheral blood. Receptor source: a woman aged 55-69 years with acute or convalescent COVID-19.

In its sample, this clone was seen once. The rearrangement joins TRBV24-1 to TRBJ1-5; 8 bases are shared with TRBD1. The V segment lost 10 bases and the J segment 0 bases; nucleotides outside the gene matches: 4. This CDR3 region has 14 residues. The germline V gene encodes CDR1 KGHDR and CDR2 SFDVKD. The CDR3 DNA reads as TGTGCCACTGGGACAGGAGCTAGCAATCAGCCCCAGCATTTT. Translating it yields CATGTGASNQPQHF.

The rearrangement uses TRBV5-5 and TRBJ2-3; the match to TRBD2 covers 8 bases. The ends lost 0 bases at V and 6 bases at J; junction bases unmatched: 15. Germline V gene sequence: CDR1 SGHKS, CDR2 YYEKEE (reference sequence). This CDR3 has 18 residues. CDR3 protein: CASSLAPVGAGGSDTQYF. CDR3 nucleotide sequence: TGTGCCAGCAGCTTGGCCCCCGTGGGGGCGGGAGGATCGGATACGCAGTATTTT.

This chain links TRBV7-2 with TRBJ1-2; no clear D. The V end was cut by 2 bases, the J end by 1 base, with 8 bases between. The CDR3 covers 14 residues. The germline V gene encodes CDR1 SGHTA and CDR2 FQGNSA. The CDR3 sequence: CASSLSPGNYGYTF. The CDR3 DNA sequence: TGTGCCAGCAGCTTATCTCCGGGTAACTATGGCTACACCTTC.

This chain connects TRBV19 to TRBJ2-3, with 8 positions matching TRBD1. In germline, CDR1 is LNHDA, CDR2 SQIVND (reference sequence). The CDR3 is 14 residues long. V shed 9 bases, J shed 6 bases, and the junction held 11 bases outside the gene matches. The CDR3 is CASTQGAVIDTQYF. In nucleotides, the CDR3 is TGTGCCAGCACGCAGGGGGCGGTGATTGATACGCAGTATTTT.

The chain recombines TRBV6-1 with TRBJ2-7, with a tentative D call TRBD2 (6 bases). V lost 2 bases and J 6 bases, leaving 11 bases between the germline ends. Germline CDR1 MNHNS, CDR2 SASEGT. CDR3 length equals 13 residues. The CDR3 DNA follows: TGTGCCAGCAGTGAAAGTCTAGCGCGCGAGCAGTACGTC. Its translation is CASSESLAREQYV.

CDR3 bases: TGTGCCAGCAGTGTCTTACGGACTAGCAACACCGGGGAGCTGTTTTTT. It codes for CASSVLRTSNTGELFF. The chain links TRBV2 to TRBJ2-2, with 8 bases fitting TRBD2. This CDR3 comprises 16 residues. Germline V lookup: CDR1 SNHLY, CDR2 FYNNEI. The trim removed 4 bases at V and 2 bases at J, leaving 6 bases unmatched.

The chain employs TRBV5-1 and TRBJ2-2; perhaps TRBD1 as D (5 bases). V lost 2 bases, J lost 2 bases, and 10 bases lay in between. CDR3 length: 15 amino acids. CDR1 is SGHRS and CDR2 is YFSETQ in the germline V gene. This chain's CDR3 is CASSFQGPNTGELFF. CDR3 bases: TGCGCCAGCAGCTTTCAGGGCCCTAACACCGGGGAGCTGTTTTTT.

The rearrangement joins TRBV3-1 (or the pseudogene TRBV3-2) to TRBJ2-7, with TRBD2 matching 9 bases. Germline values: CDR1 LGHDT, CDR2 YNNKEL (reference sequence). After removal of 2 bases from V and 4 bases from J, the junction contained 6 bases not matched to a gene. The CDR3 is 15 amino acids. The CDR3 reads CASSQFLLAGYEQYF. The CDR3 coding sequence is TGTGCCAGCAGCCAATTTCTACTAGCGGGTTACGAGCAGTACTTC.

The chain carries TRBV28 and TRBJ1-2; 8 bases align to TRBD1. The CDR3 has 15 amino acids. Germline CDR1 reads MDHEN; CDR2 reads SYDVKM. V gave up 5 bases and J gave up 8 bases; unmatched junction bases: 13. The CDR3 DNA reads as TGTGCCAGCAGTCTCGGGGACAGGCGGGCTGGAGGCTACACCTTC. It is translated as CASSLGDRRAGGYTF.

This chain joins TRBV19 and TRBJ1-5; D uncertain. The germline V gene has CDR1 LNHDA and CDR2 SQIVND (reference sequence). Trimming left V 10 bases short and J 3 bases short, with 10 bases between. CDR3 size: 12 residues. Here the CDR3 reads CAISDTNQPQHF. In DNA form, the CDR3 reads TGTGCCATATCAGATACCAATCAGCCCCAGCATTTT.

V usage is TRBV6-5 and J usage is TRBJ1-2, with a tentative D call TRBD1 (5 bases). The ends were cut back, 0 bases at V and 4 bases at J, with 9 bases in the middle. Germline CDR1 MNHEY, CDR2 SVGAGI. The CDR3 sequence is 14 residues long. Written as DNA, the CDR3 is TGTGCCAGCAGTTACTCCTCAGGGATCTATGGCTACACCTTC. It codes for CASSYSSGIYGYTF.

This rearrangement joins TRBV6-5 to TRBJ2-1; 8 bases are a match to TRBD2. From germline, CDR1 is MNHEY and CDR2 SVGAGI. With V trimmed by 6 bases and J by 7 bases, 5 bases remained unmatched. This CDR3 is built from 13 residues. The CDR3 spells CASRAGVRNEQFF. CDR3 nucleotides: TGTGCCAGCAGAGCGGGAGTGAGGAATGAGCAGTTCTTC.

A single count supports this clone. The gene calls are TRBV7-3 and TRBJ2-1, with 7 bases lining up with TRBD2. The length of the CDR3 is 12 residues. The germline V gene encodes CDR1 SGHTA and CDR2 FQGTGA. V lost 5 bases and J lost 6; bases outside the gene matches: 1. DNA for the CDR3: TGTGCCAGCAGCGCTAGCGGCAATGAGCAGTTCTTC. Translating it yields CASSASGNEQFF. The full variable domain, with the rest looked up from reference TRBV7-3 and TRBJ2-1, is GAGVSQTPSNKVTEKGKYVELRCDPISGHTALYWYRQSLGQGPEFLIYFQGTGAADDSGLPNDRFFAVRPEGSVSTLKIQRTERGDSAVYLCASSASGNEQFFGPGTRLTVL.

The chain employs TRBV28 and TRBJ1-5; D unresolved. Germline CDR1 MDHEN, CDR2 SYDVKM. The CDR3 spans 13 residues. V lost 4 bases and J lost 7, with 11 bases in between. Here the CDR3 reads CASSSPGGQPQHF. In nucleotides, the CDR3 is TGTGCCAGCAGTTCGCCAGGAGGACAGCCCCAGCATTTT.

V usage is TRBV14 and J usage is TRBJ2-7; 14 bases align to TRBD2. The germline V gene encodes CDR1 SGHDN and CDR2 FVKESK. The CDR3 covers 14 residues. V gave up 3 bases and J gave up 7 bases; unmatched junction bases: 2. Written as DNA, the CDR3 is TGTGCCAGCAGCCAGACTAGCGGGAGGGGAGAGCAGTACTTC. As protein: CASSQTSGRGEQYF. The full variable domain, in which reference TRBV14 and TRBJ2-7 provide the parts outside the CDR3, is EAGVTQFPSHSVIEKGQTVTLRCDPISGHDNLYWYRRVMGKEIKFLLHFVKESKQDESGMPNNRFLAERTGGTYSTLKVQPAELEDSGVYFCASSQTSGRGEQYFGPGTRLTVT.

This clone has a handful of counts. This sequence joins TRBV2 and TRBJ1-1; the match to TRBD1 covers 7 bases. The trim removed 3 bases at V and 5 bases at J, leaving 6 bases unmatched. The CDR3 consists of 14 residues. Germline V gives CDR1 SNHLY, CDR2 FYNNEI. The CDR3 region is CASSDRGGRTEAFF. The CDR3 region has the DNA TGTGCCAGCAGTGATCGAGGGGGCAGGACTGAAGCTTTCTTT.